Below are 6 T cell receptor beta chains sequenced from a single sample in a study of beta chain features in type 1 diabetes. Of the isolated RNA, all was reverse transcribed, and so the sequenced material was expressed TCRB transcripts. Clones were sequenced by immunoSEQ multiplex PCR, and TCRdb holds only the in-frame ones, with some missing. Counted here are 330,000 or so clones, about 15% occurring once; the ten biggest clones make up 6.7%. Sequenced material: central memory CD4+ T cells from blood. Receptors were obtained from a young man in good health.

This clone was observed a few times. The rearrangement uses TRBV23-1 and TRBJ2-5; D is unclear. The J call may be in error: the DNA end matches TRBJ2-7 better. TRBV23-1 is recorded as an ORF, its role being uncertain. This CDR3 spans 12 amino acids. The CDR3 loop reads CAISEATYEQYF. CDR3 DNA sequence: TGCGCCATCTCCGAGGCCACCTACGAGCAGTACTTC.

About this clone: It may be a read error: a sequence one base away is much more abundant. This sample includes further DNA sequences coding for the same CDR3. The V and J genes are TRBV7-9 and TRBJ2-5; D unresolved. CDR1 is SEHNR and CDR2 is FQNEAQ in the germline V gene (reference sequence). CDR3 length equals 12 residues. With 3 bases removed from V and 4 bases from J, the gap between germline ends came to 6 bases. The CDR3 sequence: CASSLMGETQYF. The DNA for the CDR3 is TGTGCCAGCAGCTTGATGGGAGAGACCCAGTACTTC.

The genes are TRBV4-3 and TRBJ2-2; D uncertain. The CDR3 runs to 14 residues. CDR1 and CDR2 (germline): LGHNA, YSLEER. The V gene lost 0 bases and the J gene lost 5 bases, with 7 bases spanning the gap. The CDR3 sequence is CASSQDPKTGELFF. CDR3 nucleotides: TGCGCCAGCAGCCAAGATCCAAAAACCGGGGAGCTGTTTTTT.

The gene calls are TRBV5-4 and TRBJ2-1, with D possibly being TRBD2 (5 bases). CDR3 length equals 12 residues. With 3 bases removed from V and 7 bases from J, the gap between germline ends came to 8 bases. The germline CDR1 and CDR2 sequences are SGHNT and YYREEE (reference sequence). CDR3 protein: CASSSLGNEQFF. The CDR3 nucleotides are TGTGCCAGCAGCTCACTAGGTAATGAGCAGTTCTTC.

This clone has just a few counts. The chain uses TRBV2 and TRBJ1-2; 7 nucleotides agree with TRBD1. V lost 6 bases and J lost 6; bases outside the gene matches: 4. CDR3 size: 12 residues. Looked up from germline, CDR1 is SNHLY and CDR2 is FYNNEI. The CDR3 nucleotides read TGTGCCAGCAGACAGGGGCTGGATGGCTACACCTTC. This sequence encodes CASRQGLDGYTF.

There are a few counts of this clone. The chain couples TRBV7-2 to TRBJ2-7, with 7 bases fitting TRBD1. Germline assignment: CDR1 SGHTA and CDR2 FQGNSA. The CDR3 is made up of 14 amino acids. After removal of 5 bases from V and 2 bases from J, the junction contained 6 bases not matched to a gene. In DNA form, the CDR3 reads TGTGCCAGCAGCCTCTCACAGGGGCCCTACGAGCAGTACTTC. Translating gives CASSLSQGPYEQYF.